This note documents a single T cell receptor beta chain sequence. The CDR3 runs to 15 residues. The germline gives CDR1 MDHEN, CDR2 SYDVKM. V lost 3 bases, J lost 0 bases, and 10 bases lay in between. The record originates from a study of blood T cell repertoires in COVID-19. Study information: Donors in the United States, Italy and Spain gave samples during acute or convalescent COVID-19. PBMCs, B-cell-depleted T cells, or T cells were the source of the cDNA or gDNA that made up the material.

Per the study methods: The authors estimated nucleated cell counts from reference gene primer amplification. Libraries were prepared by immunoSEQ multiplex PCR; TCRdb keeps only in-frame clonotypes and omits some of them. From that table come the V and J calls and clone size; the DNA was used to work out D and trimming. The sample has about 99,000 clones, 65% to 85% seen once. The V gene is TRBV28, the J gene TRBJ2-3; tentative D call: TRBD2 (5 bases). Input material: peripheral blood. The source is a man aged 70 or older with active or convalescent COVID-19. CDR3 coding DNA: TGTGCCAGCAGTTTCGGTAGGACTAGCACAGATACGCAGTATTTT. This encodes CASSFGRTSTDTQYF.